This TCR beta chain came from a study of T cell responses to AZD1222 COVID-19 vaccine. Overall study results and limits: Repertoire sampling happened only post peak T cell response. There were mostly white British donors and more females than males, and clonal diversity was possibly underestimated. Baseline antibody screening turned up just six seropositive AZD1222 recipients.

Clones were sequenced by immunoSEQ multiplex PCR, and TCRdb holds only the in-frame ones, with some missing. This sample has about 110,000 clones, with approximately 87% found just once. Germline loops: CDR1 WNHNN, CDR2 SYGVQD (reference sequence). Trimming removed 0 bases from V and 15 bases from J, with 18 bases in between. This CDR3 spans 14 amino acids. Note on this clone: The antigen remains undetermined.

This sequence was found in an adult in good health. The material was peripheral blood, obtained on day 0 of AZD1222 vaccination. The chain employs TRBV10-1 and TRBJ2-1, with a tentative D call TRBD2 (6 bases). CDR3: CASSESREQIGTFF. The DNA of the CDR3 is TGCGCCAGCAGTGAGTCACGGGAGCAAATCGGTACGTTCTTC.